Sequencing of this T cell receptor (beta chain) was carried out in a study of shared clonotypes between healthy human individuals. General study results and limits: Apart from blood, nothing was sampled; tissue repertoires likely differ.

The CDR3 extends over 16 amino acids. With 6 bases clipped from V and 4 bases from J, the junction kept 11 bases outside the gene matches. CDR1 is MNHEY, CDR2 SMNVEV, per germline (reference sequence). For every subset, genomic DNA was evenly distributed across several immunoSEQ plates. Repertoires were generated with immunoSEQ multiplex PCR, while TCRdb's copy carries only in-frame clones and drops some. The sample lists more than 1 million clones, 75% to 80% occurring once. CD4+ cells were split into CD45RA+ naive and CD45RA-negative memory subsets. To note about this clone: Antigen specificity is unknown.

The clonotype originates from a man aged 18 to 29 in good health. Some clones in this sample may be carry-over from other donors' samples. Sequenced sample: memory CD4+ T cells from PBMCs. Documented subset: CD45RA-negative fraction. This chain uses TRBV27 with TRBJ2-7; 11 nucleotides agree with TRBD1. CDR3 protein: CASSLESGTGGYEQYF. CDR3 in DNA: TGTGCCAGCAGCTTAGAATCCGGGACAGGGGGTTACGAGCAGTACTTC.